This T cell receptor (beta chain) was recovered during a study of blood T cells in healthy people across ages. Looking at the study overall: In model experiments, template switching was able to capture about one barcoded beta molecule for every two T cells that were present.

This clonotype was seen ten or more times. It was with a sample-barcoded 5' primer and a J-beta primer mix that a second PCR of roughly 7 to 12 cycles was run. TCRdb used MiXCR to reprocess the 5' RACE reads, holding one entry per CDR3 protein. The sample includes 850,000 to 1,100,000 distinct CDR3 sequences, roughly two fifths seen only once; the top ten take roughly 14%. The CDR3 sequence is 12 residues long. CDR1 LGHDT and CDR2 YNNKEL come from the germline V gene (reference sequence). V lost 4 bases and J lost 5, with 6 bases in between. The sample comprised blood. This chain links TRBV3-1 with TRBJ2-1; D is unclear. This clonotype was obtained from a man between 18 and 35 years old in good health. The CDR3 loop is CASSLIDNEQFF. In nucleotides, the CDR3 is TGTGCCAGCAGCCTCATAGACAATGAGCAGTTCTTC.